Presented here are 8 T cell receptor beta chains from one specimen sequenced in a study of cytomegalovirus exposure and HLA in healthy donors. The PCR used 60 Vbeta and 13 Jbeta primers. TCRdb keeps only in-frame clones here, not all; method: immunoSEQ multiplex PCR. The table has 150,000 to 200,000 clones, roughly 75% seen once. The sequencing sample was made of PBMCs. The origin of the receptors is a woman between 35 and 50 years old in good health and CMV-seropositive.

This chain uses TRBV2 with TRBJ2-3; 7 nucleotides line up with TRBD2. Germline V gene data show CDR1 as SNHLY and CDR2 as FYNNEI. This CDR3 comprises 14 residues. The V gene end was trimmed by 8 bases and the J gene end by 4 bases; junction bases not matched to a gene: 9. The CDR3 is CASALSSGADTQYF. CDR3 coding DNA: TGTGCCAGCGCGCTATCTAGCGGCGCAGATACGCAGTATTTT.

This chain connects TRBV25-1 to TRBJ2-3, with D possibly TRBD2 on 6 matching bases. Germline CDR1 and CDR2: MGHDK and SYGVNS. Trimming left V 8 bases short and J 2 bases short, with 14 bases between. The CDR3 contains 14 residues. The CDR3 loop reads CASSRDSYTDTQYF. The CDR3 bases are TGTGCCAGCTCCCGGGACTCGTACACAGATACGCAGTATTTT.

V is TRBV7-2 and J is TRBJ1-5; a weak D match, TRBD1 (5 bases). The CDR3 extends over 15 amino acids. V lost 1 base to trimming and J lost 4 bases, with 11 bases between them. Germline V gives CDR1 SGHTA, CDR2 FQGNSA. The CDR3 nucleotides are TGTGCCAGCAGCTTAGTTGGGGGAGGAAATCAGCCCCAGCATTTT. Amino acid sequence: CASSLVGGGNQPQHF.

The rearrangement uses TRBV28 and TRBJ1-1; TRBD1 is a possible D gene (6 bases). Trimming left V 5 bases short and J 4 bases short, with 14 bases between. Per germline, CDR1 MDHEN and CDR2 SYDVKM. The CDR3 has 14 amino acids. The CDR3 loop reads CASSTGGAVTEAFF. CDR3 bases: TGTGCCAGCAGTACTGGGGGGGCCGTCACTGAAGCTTTCTTT.

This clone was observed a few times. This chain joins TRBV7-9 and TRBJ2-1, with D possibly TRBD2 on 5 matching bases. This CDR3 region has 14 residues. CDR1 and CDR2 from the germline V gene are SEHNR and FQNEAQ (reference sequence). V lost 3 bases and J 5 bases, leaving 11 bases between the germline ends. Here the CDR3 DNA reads TGTGCCAGCAGCTTGACAACTAGTGACAATGAGCAGTTCTTC. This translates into CASSLTTSDNEQFF.

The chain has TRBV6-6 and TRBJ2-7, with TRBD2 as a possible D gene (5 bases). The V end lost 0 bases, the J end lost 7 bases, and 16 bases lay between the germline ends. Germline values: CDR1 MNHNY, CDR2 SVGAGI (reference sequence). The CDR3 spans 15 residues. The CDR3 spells CASSYSSWEFVEQYF. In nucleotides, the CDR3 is TGTGCCAGCAGTTACTCCTCGTGGGAGTTCGTAGAGCAGTACTTC.

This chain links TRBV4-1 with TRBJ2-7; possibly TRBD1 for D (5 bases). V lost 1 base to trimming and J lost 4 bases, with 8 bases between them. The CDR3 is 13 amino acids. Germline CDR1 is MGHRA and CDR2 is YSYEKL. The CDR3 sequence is CASSQGQKYEQYF. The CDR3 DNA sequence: TGCGCCAGCAGCCAAGGACAGAAATACGAGCAGTACTTC.

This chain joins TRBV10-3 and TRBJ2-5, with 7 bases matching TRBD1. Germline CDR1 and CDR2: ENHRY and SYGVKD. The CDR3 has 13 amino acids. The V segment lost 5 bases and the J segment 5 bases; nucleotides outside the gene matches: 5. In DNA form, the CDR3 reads TGTGCCATCAGTTCCCCAGGGGGTGAGACCCAGTACTTC. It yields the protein CAISSPGGETQYF.